These 4 T cell receptor beta chains were all obtained from the same sample, sequenced in a study of shared clonotypes between healthy human individuals. TCRdb keeps only in-frame clones here, not all; method: immunoSEQ multiplex PCR. Here the sample spans 2 million to 2.5 million clones, approximately 94% being singletons. Material: naive CD4+ T cells sorted from blood. Subset in this sample: CD45RA+ positively selected. These receptors came from a man between 18 and 29 years old in good health.

The chain combines TRBV28 with TRBJ1-5, with 11 bases lining up with TRBD1. The V segment lost 9 bases and the J segment 3 bases; nucleotides outside the gene matches: 10. Germline CDR1 reads MDHEN; CDR2 reads SYDVKM. The CDR3 spans 16 residues. For the CDR3, the DNA is TGTGCCAGTGGGCGGACAGGGGGCGCAGACAATCAGCCCCAGCATTTT. This encodes CASGRTGGADNQPQHF.

The genes are TRBV7-9 and TRBJ2-5; D gene uncertain. CDR1 and CDR2 from the germline V gene are SEHNR and FQNEAQ (reference sequence). The CDR3 extends over 13 amino acids. Trimming took off 5 bases at V and 5 bases at J, with 12 bases between the two ends. CDR3 amino acids: CASSGTLYETQYF. The CDR3 DNA sequence: TGTGCCAGCAGCGGCACACTGTATGAGACCCAGTACTTC.

This clone was recorded once. The chain combines TRBV7-2 with TRBJ2-7; 8 positions match TRBD2. The V and J ends lost 1 base and 2 bases, in that order; junction bases with no gene match: 10. Germline lookup yields CDR1 SGHTA and CDR2 FQGNSA. The CDR3 has 17 residues. As DNA, the CDR3 is TGTGCCAGCAGCTTAGATGGGGTAAGCGGGAGTGCCTACGAGCAGTACTTC. It specifies CASSLDGVSGSAYEQYF.

V and J are TRBV30 and TRBJ1-6; 7 nucleotides align to TRBD1. Germline trimming cut 3 bases from V and 9 bases from J; bases unmatched to any gene: 8. This CDR3 has 14 residues. Germline V gene data show CDR1 as GTSNPN and CDR2 as SVGIG (reference sequence). The CDR3 protein is CAWRGTGDGSPLHF. The CDR3 region has the DNA TGTGCCTGGAGGGGAACAGGGGATGGTTCACCCCTCCACTTT.